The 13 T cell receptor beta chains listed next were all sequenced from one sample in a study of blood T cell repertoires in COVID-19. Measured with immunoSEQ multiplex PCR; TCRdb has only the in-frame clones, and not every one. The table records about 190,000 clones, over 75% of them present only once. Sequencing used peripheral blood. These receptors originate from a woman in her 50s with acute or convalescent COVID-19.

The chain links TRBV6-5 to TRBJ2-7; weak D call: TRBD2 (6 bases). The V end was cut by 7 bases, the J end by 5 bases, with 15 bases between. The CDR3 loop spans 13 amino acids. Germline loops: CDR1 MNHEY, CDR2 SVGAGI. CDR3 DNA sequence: TGTGCCAGCACCCCCGGACTAACGAACGAGCAGTACTTC. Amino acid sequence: CASTPGLTNEQYF.

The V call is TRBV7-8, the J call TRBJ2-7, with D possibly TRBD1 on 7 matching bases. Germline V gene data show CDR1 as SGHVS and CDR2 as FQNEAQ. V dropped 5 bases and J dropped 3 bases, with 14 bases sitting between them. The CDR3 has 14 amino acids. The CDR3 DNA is TGTGCCAGCAGCGACGGAGGGGGCCGCTACGAGCAGTACTTC. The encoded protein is CASSDGGGRYEQYF.

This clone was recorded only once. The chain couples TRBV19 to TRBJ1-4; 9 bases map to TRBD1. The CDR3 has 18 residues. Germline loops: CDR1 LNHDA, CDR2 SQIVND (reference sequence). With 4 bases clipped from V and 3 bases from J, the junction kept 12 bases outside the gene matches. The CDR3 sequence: CASSTRPGTGSANEKLFF. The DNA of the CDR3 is TGTGCCAGTAGTACCCGACCAGGGACAGGGTCCGCTAATGAAAAACTGTTTTTT.

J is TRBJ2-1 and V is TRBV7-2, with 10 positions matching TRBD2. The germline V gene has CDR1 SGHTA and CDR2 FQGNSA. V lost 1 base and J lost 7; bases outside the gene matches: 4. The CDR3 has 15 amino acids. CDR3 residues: CASSLGSGGANEQFF. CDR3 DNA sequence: TGTGCCAGCAGCTTAGGAAGCGGGGGGGCAAATGAGCAGTTCTTC. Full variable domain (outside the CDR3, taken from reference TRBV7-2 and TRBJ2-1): GAGVSQSPSNKVTEKGKDVELRCDPISGHTALYWYRQSLGQGLEFLIYFQGNSAPDKSGLPSDRFSAERTGGSVSTLTIQRTQQEDSAVYLCASSLGSGGANEQFFGPGTRLTVL.

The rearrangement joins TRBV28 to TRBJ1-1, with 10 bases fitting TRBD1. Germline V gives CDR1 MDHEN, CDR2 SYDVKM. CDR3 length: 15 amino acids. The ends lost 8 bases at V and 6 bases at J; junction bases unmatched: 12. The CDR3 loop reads CASDSPGQGLAEAFF. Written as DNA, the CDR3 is TGTGCCAGCGATAGCCCGGGACAGGGGCTGGCTGAAGCTTTCTTT. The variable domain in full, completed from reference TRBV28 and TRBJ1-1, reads DVKVTQSSRYLVKRTGEKVFLECVQDMDHENMFWYRQDPGLGLRLIYFSYDVKMKEKGDIPEGYSVSREKKERFSLILESASTNQTSMYLCASDSPGQGLAEAFFGQGTRLTVV.

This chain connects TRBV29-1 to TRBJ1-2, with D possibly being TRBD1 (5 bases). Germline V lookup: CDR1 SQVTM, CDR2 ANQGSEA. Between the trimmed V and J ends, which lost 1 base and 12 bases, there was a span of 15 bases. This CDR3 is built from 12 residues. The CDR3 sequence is CSVEGSGPHHTF. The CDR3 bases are TGCAGCGTTGAAGGGTCAGGGCCCCATCACACCTTC. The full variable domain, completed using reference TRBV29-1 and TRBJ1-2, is SAVISQKPSRDICQRGTSLTIQCQVDSQVTMMFWYRQQPGQSLTLIATANQGSEATYESGFVIDKFPISRPNLTFSTLTVSNMSPEDSSIYLCSVEGSGPHHTFGSGTRLTVV.

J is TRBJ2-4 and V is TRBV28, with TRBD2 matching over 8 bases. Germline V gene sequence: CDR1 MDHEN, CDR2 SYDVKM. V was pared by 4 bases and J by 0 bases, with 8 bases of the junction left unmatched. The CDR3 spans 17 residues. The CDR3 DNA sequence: TGTGCCAGCAGTTCTCCCCTTAGCGGGGTAGCCAAAAACATTCAGTACTTC. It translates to CASSSPLSGVAKNIQYF.

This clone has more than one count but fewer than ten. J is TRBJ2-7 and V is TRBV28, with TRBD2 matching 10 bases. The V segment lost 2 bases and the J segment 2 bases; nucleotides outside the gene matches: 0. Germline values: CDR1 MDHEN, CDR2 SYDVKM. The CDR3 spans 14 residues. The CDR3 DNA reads TGTGCCAGCAGTTTACTAGCGGGAGCCTACGAGCAGTACTTC. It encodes CASSLLAGAYEQYF.

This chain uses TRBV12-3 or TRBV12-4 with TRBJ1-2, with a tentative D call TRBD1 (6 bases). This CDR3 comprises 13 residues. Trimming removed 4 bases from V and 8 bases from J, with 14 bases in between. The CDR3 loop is CASSSDDRRGYTF. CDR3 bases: TGTGCCAGCAGTTCGGACGACAGGCGCGGCTACACCTTC.

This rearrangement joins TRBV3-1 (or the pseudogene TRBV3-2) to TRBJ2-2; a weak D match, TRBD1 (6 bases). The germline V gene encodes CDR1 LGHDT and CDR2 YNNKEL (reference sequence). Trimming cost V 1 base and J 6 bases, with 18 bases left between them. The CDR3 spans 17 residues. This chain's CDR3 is CASSQVSWMGAAGELFF. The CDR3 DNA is TGTGCCAGCAGCCAAGTCTCTTGGATGGGGGCCGCCGGGGAGCTGTTTTTT.

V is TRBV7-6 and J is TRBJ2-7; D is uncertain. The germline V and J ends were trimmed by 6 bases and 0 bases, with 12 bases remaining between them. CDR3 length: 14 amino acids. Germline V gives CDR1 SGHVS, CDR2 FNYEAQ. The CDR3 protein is CASRRYPSSYEQYF. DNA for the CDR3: TGTGCCAGCAGGAGGTATCCCAGCTCCTACGAGCAGTACTTC.

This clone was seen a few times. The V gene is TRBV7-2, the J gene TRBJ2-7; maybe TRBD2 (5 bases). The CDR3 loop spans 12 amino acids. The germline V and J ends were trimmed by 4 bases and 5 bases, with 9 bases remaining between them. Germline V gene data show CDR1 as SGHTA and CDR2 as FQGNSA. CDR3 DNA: TGTGCCAGCAGCTCCTTCGGGGACGAGCAGTACTTC. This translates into CASSSFGDEQYF. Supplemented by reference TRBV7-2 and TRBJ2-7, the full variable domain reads GAGVSQSPSNKVTEKGKDVELRCDPISGHTALYWYRQSLGQGLEFLIYFQGNSAPDKSGLPSDRFSAERTGGSVSTLTIQRTQQEDSAVYLCASSSFGDEQYFGPGTRLTVT.

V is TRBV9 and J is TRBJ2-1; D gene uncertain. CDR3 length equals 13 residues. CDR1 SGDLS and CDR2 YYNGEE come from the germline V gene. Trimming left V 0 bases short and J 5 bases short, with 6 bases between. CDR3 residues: CASSVETDNEQFF. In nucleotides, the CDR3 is TGTGCCAGCAGCGTAGAAACAGACAATGAGCAGTTCTTC.